The text below deals with one TCR beta chain. No cognate antigen has been identified for it. Base qualities are not provided; no much larger clone lies one nucleotide away. This sample is part of a study of T cell responses to AZD1222 COVID-19 vaccine (dated by TCRdb to the early 2020s). As for the study more broadly: TCR sequencing covered more than 230 trial participants: nearly 210 given two doses of AZD1222 and approximately 26 given two doses of MenACWY control vaccine. Trial participants were enrolled by age into 18-55, 56-69 and 70-plus year subgroups, with roughly 150, 30 and 60 TCR-sequenced participants respectively. Summary of the overall study and its limitations: Epitopes outside the regions mutated in the B.1.351 and B.1.1.7 variants were reportedly recognized by nearly half of the unique spike-specific TCRs. Participants were mostly white British, with more females than males. The authors suggested clonal diversity may have been underestimated. The whole spike protein was spanned by vaccine-associated CD4 TCRs, and dominant responses were seen in regions 160-218 and 743-854. Because no day 14 peak-response samples were available, the repertoires could be characterized only after the peak T cell response. A significant rise in spike-specific TCR breadth and depth was observed after two AZD1222 doses relative to day 0 and relative to MenACWY recipients. In the small 56-69-year group, the increase in depth fell short of significance, most likely because of low power. Conclusions about previously exposed vaccinees are limited, since just five or six AZD1222 recipients were seropositive for SARS-CoV-2 at baseline.

The CDR3 regions of human TCRbeta chains were analyzed by immunosequencing. The source study handled its data this way. Repertoire TCRs were checked for matches against a reference library of SARS-CoV-2-specific TCRs that had been generated using the MIRA antigen-specificity platform. Breadth was defined as the fraction of unique TCRs that were SARS-CoV-2-associated, and depth was defined as the fraction of total T cells that were SARS-CoV-2-associated. Each spike-specific TCR was assigned to its reactive spike region and to a CD4 or CD8 class using the MIRA data. Log10-transformed breadth and depth values were compared by one-way ANOVA with Sidak's multiple comparisons tests. The table was pulled from immuneACCESS by TCRdb, which kept in-frame rearrangements only. Such tables lose some clones; where checked, under half of the loss comes from unresolved V genes, and the rest has no known cause. D and trimming were read from the DNA, whereas the V and J calls and clone size are those reported in that table. Across this sample there are about 85,000 clones, with 85% seen only once. Jointly, the top ten make up more than 4% of the sample.

The time point label, as the study defines it: about 28 days (+/-7) after the second vaccine dose. AZD1222 recipients whose second dose came at about 4 weeks and those whose second dose came at about 12 weeks were combined into one group, since spike-specific TCR depth and breadth did not differ between the two schedules. The vaccinee samples were drawn from two UK trials, COV001 and COV002, one of which was a single-blind randomized controlled phase 2/3 trial testing AZD1222 (ChAdOx1 nCoV-19) in healthy adults. For TCRbeta chain sequencing, PBMC samples from trial participants were taken at day 0 and at day 28 after the second dose. The CDR3, from cysteine to phenylalanine, totals 18 residues. Solely the CDR3 DNA is kept, with 54 bases framed from the first base. From the germline V gene (reference sequence), CDR1 is GTSNPN and CDR2 is SVGIG. Trimming accounts for 0 bases at V and 1 base at J, while the number of junction bases matched to no gene is 6.

This receptor chain uses TRBV30 and TRBJ2-2; TRBD2 fits 12 bases in the junction. This sample comprised peripheral blood, obtained 28 days after the second AZD1222 dose. This sequence was found in an adult who received the AZD1222 COVID-19 vaccine. The sequenced DNA is TGTGCCTGGAGTGTACCTAGCGGGGGGGTTGGGAACACCGGGGAGCTGTTTTTT. This is translated as CAWSVPSGGVGNTGELFF. When the CDR3 is completed using the reference TRBV30 and TRBJ2-2 genes on either side, the full variable domain is SQTIHQWPATLVQPVGSPLSLECTVEGTSNPNLYWYRQAAGRGLQLLFYSVGIGQISSEVPQNLSASRPQDRQFILSSKKLLLSDSGFYLCAWSVPSGGVGNTGELFFGEGSRLTVL.